This TCR beta chain emerged from a study of blood T cell repertoires in COVID-19. Study context: There were acute and convalescent COVID-19 samples, and they came from the United States, Italy and Spain.

In terms of age and location, participants ranged from roughly 18 to 90 years and lived in approximately 26 US areas. Self-reported history from a screening survey and questionnaire set each donor's cohort. Germline values: CDR1 KGHSH, CDR2 LQKENI. V gave up 3 bases and J gave up 0 bases, with 6 bases separating them. This CDR3 comprises 14 residues. Authors' methods: Amplification with reference gene primers provided the estimates of nucleated cell counts. Method: immunoSEQ multiplex PCR; TCRdb's copy keeps in-frame clones and lacks some. That table is the source of V, J and clone size, and D and trimming were worked out from the DNA. Seen here are about 140,000 clones, about 79% observed once, and the top ten hold around 2.9%.

Specimen: PBMCs or T cells enriched from blood (not recorded which). This TCR was recovered from a woman between 45 and 65 years old who had recovered from COVID-19. The J gene is TRBJ2-1, the V gene TRBV18, with a tentative D call TRBD2 (6 bases). CDR3 in amino acids: CASSPTSSYNEQFF. The CDR3 DNA sequence: TGTGCCAGCTCACCGACTAGCTCCTACAATGAGCAGTTCTTC.